Each of the 4 T cell receptor beta chains below was sequenced from the same sample in a study of blood T cell repertoires in COVID-19. This table comes from immunoSEQ multiplex PCR, and its TCRdb copy is limited to in-frame clones, with some not included. This table holds around 270,000 clones, about 86% found once. What was sequenced was peripheral blood. The source is a person aged 70 to 85 with COVID-19, enrolled during active disease.

The chain uses TRBV28 and TRBJ1-1, with D perhaps matching TRBD1 (5 bases). The CDR3 extends over 16 amino acids. The germline CDR1 and CDR2 sequences are MDHEN and SYDVKM. Trimming took 8 bases from V and 0 from J, leaving 19 bases between them. CDR3 amino acids: CASLLRRGRMNTEAFF. DNA of the CDR3: TGTGCCAGCCTTTTGCGGAGGGGTCGTATGAACACTGAAGCTTTCTTT.

This rearrangement joins TRBV28 to TRBJ1-4; TRBD1 is a possible D gene (5 bases). Germline-derived CDR1 and CDR2 are MDHEN and SYDVKM. The CDR3 runs 16 residues. Trimming left V 5 bases short and J 3 bases short, with 16 bases between. The CDR3: CASSRHRKGANEKLFF. The CDR3 nucleotides are TGTGCCAGCAGTCGTCACAGGAAAGGGGCTAATGAAAAACTGTTTTTT.

V is TRBV30 and J is TRBJ2-7, with unresolved D. Trimming stripped 4 bases from V and 3 bases from J, with 10 bases between. Germline CDR1 GTSNPN, CDR2 SVGIG (reference sequence). This CDR3 is built from 12 residues. DNA of the CDR3: TGTGCCTGGACCCTCGACAACTACGAGCAGTACTTC. This translates into CAWTLDNYEQYF. Drawing the rest from reference TRBV30 and TRBJ2-7, the complete variable domain is SQTIHQWPATLVQPVGSPLSLECTVEGTSNPNLYWYRQAAGRGLQLLFYSVGIGQISSEVPQNLSASRPQDRQFILSSKKLLLSDSGFYLCAWTLDNYEQYFGPGTRLTVT.

The chain carries TRBV7-9 and TRBJ2-3; a weak D match, TRBD2 (5 bases). The CDR3 covers 16 residues. Trimming cost V 1 base and J 3 bases, with 14 bases left between them. Germline loops: CDR1 SEHNR, CDR2 FQNEAQ (reference sequence). CDR3 nucleotide sequence: TGTGCCAGCAGCTTAGTATTGGCGGGCACTACAGATACGCAGTATTTT. Translation: CASSLVLAGTTDTQYF.